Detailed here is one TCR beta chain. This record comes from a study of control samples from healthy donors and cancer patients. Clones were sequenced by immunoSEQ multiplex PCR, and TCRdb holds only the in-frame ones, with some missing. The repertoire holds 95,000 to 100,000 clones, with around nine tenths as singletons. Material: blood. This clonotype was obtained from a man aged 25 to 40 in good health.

The CDR3 sequence: CASSSNAARGRQPTDTQYF. Written as DNA, the CDR3 is TGTGCCAGCAGCTCGAATGCCGCGCGGGGCCGGCAACCCACAGATACGCAGTATTTT. The chain is built from TRBV7-2 and TRBJ2-3; a weak D match, TRBD2 (6 bases). The germline V gene encodes CDR1 SGHTA and CDR2 FQGNSA. The ends were cut back, 4 bases at V and 2 bases at J, with 25 bases in the middle. This CDR3 region has 19 residues.